A single sample is the source of the 24 T cell receptor beta chains below, sequenced in a study of blood T cell repertoires in COVID-19. The protocol was immunoSEQ multiplex PCR, while the TCRdb copy is restricted to in-frame clones and leaves out a portion. Of about 200,000 clones detected, 89% appear once; the ten largest clones hold around 3.7%. The sequencing input was PBMCs or T cells enriched from blood (not recorded which). These receptors were collected from a young woman with acute COVID-19.

V usage is TRBV21-1 and J usage is TRBJ1-5; TRBD1 was called by the table and not checked on the DNA. TRBV21-1 is assigned pseudogene status. The CDR3 is 19 residues long. The CDR3 spells CASSKEENKDSYSNQPQHF. The DNA for the CDR3 is TGTGCCAGCAGCAAAGAAGAAAACAAGGACAGCTATAGCAATCAGCCCCAGCATTTT.

This chain links TRBV5-4 with TRBJ1-1; TRBD1 matches at 11 bases. J lost 4 bases, V lost 4 bases, and 9 bases had no gene match. The germline V gene has CDR1 SGHNT and CDR2 YYREEE (reference sequence). The CDR3 runs 16 residues. This chain's CDR3 is CASSKYTGTGGTEAFF. CDR3 nucleotide sequence: TGTGCCAGCAGCAAGTATACTGGGACAGGGGGCACTGAAGCTTTCTTT.

V usage is TRBV7-2 and J usage is TRBJ1-3; D call uncertain. The CDR3 runs 15 residues. Trimming pared 5 bases from V and 3 bases from J, leaving 14 bases between. CDR1 and CDR2 from the germline V gene are SGHTA and FQGNSA. The DNA for the CDR3 is TGTGCCAGCAGCCAAGACTCCCTCTTTGGAAACACCATATATTTT. As protein: CASSQDSLFGNTIYF.

The chain couples TRBV3-1 (or the pseudogene TRBV3-2) to TRBJ1-2, with no clear D. The CDR3 sequence is 14 residues long. V shed 4 bases and J shed 5 bases, with 14 bases lying between them. Germline loops: CDR1 LGHDT, CDR2 YNNKEL (reference sequence). The DNA for the CDR3 is TGTGCCAGCAGCCCGGGAGGCTCCCCTTATGGCTACACCTTC. This codes for CASSPGGSPYGYTF.

The CDR3 region is CSVNGGGYTEQFF. The CDR3 nucleotides read TGCAGCGTAAACGGGGGGGGTTACACGGAGCAGTTCTTC. The genes are TRBV29-1 and TRBJ2-1; 8 bases agree with TRBD2. V lost 6 bases to trimming and J lost 10 bases; unmatched junction nucleotides: 11. Looked up from germline, CDR1 is SQVTM and CDR2 is ANQGSEA. This CDR3 is 13 amino acids long.

The chain has TRBV5-6 and TRBJ1-4, with TRBD1 as a possible D gene (5 bases). The CDR3 is 16 amino acids. V shed 1 base and J shed 0 bases, with 10 bases lying between them. Germline loops: CDR1 SGHDT, CDR2 YYEEEE. The CDR3, as DNA: TGTGCCAGCAGCTTGTTAACGGGGGCAACTAATGAAAAACTGTTTTTT. Translating gives CASSLLTGATNEKLFF.

This chain joins TRBV19 and TRBJ1-2; 9 bases are a match to TRBD1. The length of the CDR3 is 15 residues. CDR1 and CDR2 from the germline V gene are LNHDA and SQIVND (reference sequence). J lost 8 bases, V lost 2 bases, and 9 bases had no gene match. CDR3 region: CASSIRPSDRGGYTF. The CDR3 DNA reads as TGTGCCAGTAGTATACGTCCCTCAGACAGGGGGGGCTACACCTTC.

The gene calls are TRBV2 and TRBJ2-7; TRBD1 is a possible D gene (6 bases). The germline gives CDR1 SNHLY, CDR2 FYNNEI. The V and J ends lost 9 bases and 2 bases respectively, with 11 bases between them. The CDR3 has 12 amino acids. CDR3 nucleotide sequence: TGTGCCAGTCGACAGGACGCCTACGAGCAGTACTTC. Its translation is CASRQDAYEQYF.

The chain uses TRBV11-2 and TRBJ1-2, with D possibly being TRBD1 (5 bases). The CDR3 runs 12 residues. Trimming removed 5 bases at V and 4 bases at J, with 8 bases between. Germline values: CDR1 SGHAT, CDR2 FQNNGV. CDR3 region: CASSDGGYGYTF. CDR3 DNA sequence: TGTGCCAGCAGCGACGGGGGCTATGGCTACACCTTC.

This chain uses TRBV29-1 with TRBJ1-6; tentative D call: TRBD1 (5 bases). Looked up from germline, CDR1 is SQVTM and CDR2 is ANQGSEA. There are 12 residues in the CDR3. Trimming removed 7 bases at V and 6 bases at J, with 10 bases between. The CDR3 loop is CSAGTLNSPLHF. The DNA of the CDR3 is TGCAGCGCCGGGACTCTTAATTCACCCCTCCACTTT.

In nucleotides, the CDR3 is TGTGCCAGCAGTTTGTCCCCGGGACACCTAGGGAATCAGCCCCAGCATTTT. Its protein is CASSLSPGHLGNQPQHF. This chain joins TRBV28 and TRBJ1-5; maybe TRBD1 (6 bases). This CDR3 spans 17 amino acids. With 3 bases removed from V and 4 bases from J, the gap between germline ends came to 19 bases. CDR1 and CDR2 (germline): MDHEN, SYDVKM.

The gene calls are TRBV19 and TRBJ2-7; possibly TRBD2 for D (5 bases). The CDR3 has 15 residues. Per the germline V gene, CDR1 is LNHDA and CDR2 is SQIVND (reference sequence). V lost 3 bases and J lost 4, with 16 bases in between. The CDR3 DNA follows: TGTGCCAGTAGTATCTCTAGCTTCGGGCGGTACGAGCAGTACTTC. This gives the protein CASSISSFGRYEQYF.

The rearrangement joins TRBV7-9 to TRBJ1-5; maybe TRBD1 (5 bases). This CDR3 has 15 residues. V was trimmed by 2 bases and J by 5 bases, leaving 13 bases between them. CDR1 SEHNR and CDR2 FQNEAQ come from the germline V gene (reference sequence). CDR3 sequence reads: CASSLYEGGDQPQHF. The DNA for the CDR3 is TGTGCCAGCAGCTTATACGAGGGAGGGGATCAGCCCCAGCATTTT.

This clone was counted a few times. The chain employs TRBV7-9 and TRBJ2-2, with 8 bases identical to TRBD2. The germline V gene has CDR1 SEHNR and CDR2 FQNEAQ (reference sequence). This CDR3 is built from 17 residues. The V gene end was trimmed by 5 bases and the J gene end by 2 bases; junction bases not matched to a gene: 10. The CDR3 DNA follows: TGTGCCAGCAGCCCTAGCGGGCGGGGGGCTAACACCGGGGAGCTGTTTTTT. Its protein product is CASSPSGRGANTGELFF.

The J gene is TRBJ2-7, the V gene TRBV19; D is perhaps TRBD1 (5 bases). The CDR3 runs 16 residues. CDR1 LNHDA and CDR2 SQIVND come from the germline V gene (reference sequence). V was cut by 3 bases and J by 3 bases, with 18 bases left in between. In nucleotides, the CDR3 is TGTGCCAGTAGTATTTCTGGCGCAGGGCTTCTCTACGAGCAGTACTTC. Translation: CASSISGAGLLYEQYF.

The chain uses TRBV28 and TRBJ1-4, with D possibly TRBD1 on 5 matching bases. From germline, CDR1 is MDHEN and CDR2 SYDVKM. CDR3 length: 17 residues. Trimming took off 3 bases at V and 8 bases at J, with 22 bases between the two ends. CDR3 region: CASSLGLPRGLGEKLFF. CDR3 sequence (DNA): TGTGCCAGCAGTTTGGGGCTACCGCGGGGATTGGGCGAAAAACTGTTTTTT.

The chain carries TRBV7-8 and TRBJ1-1, with TRBD1 as a possible D gene (5 bases). Deletions cut 5 bases from V and 1 base from J, with 14 bases between. In germline, CDR1 is SGHVS, CDR2 FQNEAQ. This CDR3 spans 15 amino acids. CDR3: CASSPSGVANTEAFF. The CDR3 DNA sequence: TGTGCCAGCAGCCCGTCGGGGGTCGCGAACACTGAAGCTTTCTTT.

The chain joins TRBV7-6 to TRBJ2-7; TRBD1 is a possible D gene (5 bases). The CDR3 runs to 12 residues. V was cut by 5 bases and J by 3 bases, with 8 bases left in between. Germline-derived CDR1 and CDR2 are SGHVS and FNYEAQ. CDR3 DNA sequence: TGTGCCAGCAGCCTCCAGGGCTACGAGCAGTACTTC. It specifies CASSLQGYEQYF.

The gene calls are TRBV7-6 and TRBJ2-7; TRBD2 is a possible D gene (5 bases). This CDR3 is 15 amino acids long. V lost 0 bases and J 2 bases, leaving 11 bases between the germline ends. Germline V gene lookup returns CDR1 SGHVS and CDR2 FNYEAQ. For the CDR3, the DNA is TGTGCCAGCAGCTTAGCAAGGGAGCTCGCCTACGAGCAGTACTTC. It translates to CASSLARELAYEQYF.

The J gene is TRBJ2-7, the V gene TRBV27, with TRBD1 matching 8 bases. CDR1 MNHEY and CDR2 SMNVEV come from the germline V gene (reference sequence). The junction had 10 bases not matched to a gene; V was cut back by 1 base and J by 5 bases. The CDR3 is made up of 16 amino acids. The DNA for the CDR3 is TGTGCCAGCAGTTTATGGGGACAGGTGGGTCGAAACGAGCAGTACTTC. Amino acid sequence: CASSLWGQVGRNEQYF.

This chain uses TRBV19 with TRBJ1-5; 9 bases map to TRBD1. The junction had 8 bases not matched to a gene; V was cut back by 7 bases and J by 4 bases. The CDR3 extends over 15 amino acids. Germline V gene sequence: CDR1 LNHDA, CDR2 SQIVND (reference sequence). Written as DNA, the CDR3 is TGTGCCAGTATCATGGGGACAGGGCTAAATCAGCCCCAGCATTTT. It is translated as CASIMGTGLNQPQHF.

About this clone: One junction end does not reproduce the germline sequence, and a read error may be involved. J is TRBJ1-6 and V is TRBV2, with D possibly matching TRBD1 (5 bases). Germline V CDR1 and CDR2: SNHLY, FYNNEI. This CDR3 is 15 amino acids long. CDR3 protein: CASSEVRAPRSPLYF. The CDR3 region has the DNA TGTGCCAGCAGTGAAGTCAGGGCCCCACGTTCACCCCTCTACTTT.

This clone has just a few counts. J is TRBJ2-2 and V is TRBV19, with a possible D match to TRBD1 (5 bases). V lost 6 bases and J 2 bases, leaving 7 bases between the germline ends. Germline V CDR1 and CDR2: LNHDA, SQIVND (reference sequence). CDR3 length equals 13 residues. The CDR3 DNA reads as TGTGCCAGTAGAGACAGAAACACCGGGGAGCTGTTTTTT. Protein product: CASRDRNTGELFF.

The chain recombines TRBV5-1 with TRBJ2-3, with 9 bases lining up with TRBD1. J was trimmed by 2 bases and V by 3 bases; bases with no gene match: 4. CDR1 and CDR2 from the germline V gene are SGHRS and YFSETQ. The CDR3 contains 15 residues. CDR3 nucleotides: TGCGCCAGCAGCTGGACAGGGGCACCCACAGATACGCAGTATTTT. It codes for CASSWTGAPTDTQYF.